These T cell receptor beta chains were read from a single sample in a study of tumor-infiltrating lymphocytes in primary liver carcinoma. TCRdb called the multiplex PCR reads again in MiXCR, with one record for every CDR3 protein. Among approximately 300,000 distinct CDR3 sequences listed, roughly 60% were seen once. Sequencing input: peripheral blood. These receptors were collected from a man in his forties with primary liver carcinoma and hepatitis B virus infection. CDR3s include the opening cysteine and the closing phenylalanine or tryptophan. The order of the fields is J gene, clone size, V gene, D gene, CDR3 DNA, CDR3 protein. D genes are given only for firm matches. The listing skips clone size in some rows; elsewhere it reads once, few, many or a size class.

TRBJ2-5 . TRBV6-1 . TGTGCCAACAGTGAGTGGGAGGAGACCCAGTACTTC CANSEWEETQYF
TRBJ2-3 many TRBV11-2 . TGTGCCAGCAGCTCATTAGCGTACGACACAGATACGCAGTATTTT CASSSLAYDTDTQYF
TRBJ1-3 . TRBV11-2 . TGTACCAGCAGCCGCCCAGCGGGTTACACCATATATTTT CTSSRPAGYTIYF
TRBJ2-7 few TRBV5-1 TRBD1 TGCGCCAGCAGCCCGGGACAGGGGGGCTCCTACGAGCAGTACTTC CASSPGQGGSYEQYF
TRBJ2-2 . TRBV11-1 TRBD2 TGTGCCAGCCGCGAGACGGGAGGGAACACCAGGGAGTTGTTTTTT CASRETGGNTRELFF
TRBJ2-2 few TRBV30 TRBD1 TGTGCCTGGAGTCCCCTGACAGGGTGGAACACCGGGGAGCTGTTTTTT CAWSPLTGWNTGELFF
TRBJ1-2 many TRBV6-2/TRBV6-3 . TGTGCCAGCAGTTATTCTCCGCGGGTTGACTATGGCTACACCTTC CASSYSPRVDYGYTF
TRBJ2-5 few TRBV7-9 . TGTGCCAGCAGCTGGCACAGGGAAACAGAGACCCAGTACTTC CASSWHRETETQYF
TRBJ2-5 many TRBV6-1 . TGTGCCAGCAGTGAATCTGGGGGAGCGCAGACCCAGTACTTC CASSESGGAQTQYF
TRBJ1-5 . TRBV6-5 . TGTGCCAGCAGGAACTCGATACCCGGTAGCAATCAGCCCCAGCATTTT CASRNSIPGSNQPQHF
TRBJ1-2 . TRBV12-3/TRBV12-4 . TGTGCCAGCAGATTTGGCTGGAGGGGTTTCCATGGCTACACCTTC CASRFGWRGFHGYTF
TRBJ2-7 . TRBV6-2/TRBV6-3 TRBD2 TGTGCCAGCAGTTGCTCGGGCGGGAGAGGTTACGAGCAGTACTTC CASSCSGGRGYEQYF
TRBJ2-3 many TRBV4-1 . TGCGCCAGCAGCCAAAAAGAAGGCACAGATACGCAGTATTTT CASSQKEGTDTQYF
TRBJ2-7 . TRBV4-2 . TGTGCCAGCAACCAGCGTTACGAGGGGAAGCAGTACTTC CASNQRYEGKQYF
TRBJ2-5 . TRBV6-6 TRBD2 TGTACCAGCAGTTACTCGACTAGTGGGAGGGCCCCAGAGACCCAGTACTTC CTSSYSTSGRAPETQYF
TRBJ1-3 . TRBV10-3 . TGTGCCATCAGTGATACGGGTTCCTCTGGAAACACCATATATTTT CAISDTGSSGNTIYF
TRBJ2-1 once TRBV5-1 TRBD2 TGCACCAGCAGCCCGACTAGCGGTGTCAATGAGCAGTTTTTC CTSSPTSGVNEQFF
TRBJ1-4 many TRBV4-1 TRBD1 TGCGCCAGCAGCCAAGGGAGACAGGGGAATGAAAAACTGTTTTTT CASSQGRQGNEKLFF
TRBJ2-7 few TRBV5-1 . TGCGCCAACCTGACAGTCCACTACGAGCAGTACTTC CANLTVHYEQYF
TRBJ1-1 . TRBV10-3 . TGTGCCATCAGTGAGAAACAGAGCATTGAAGTTTTCTTT CAISEKQSIEVFF
TRBJ2-7 . TRBV4-2 TRBD2 TGTGCCAGCAGCCAAGATGTACTAGCGGGATACGAGCAGTACTTC CASSQDVLAGYEQYF
TRBJ2-2 many TRBV11-2 TRBD2 TGTGCCAGCAGCTTAGAAGGTGTGGGGACTAGCGTGGTGTTTTTT CASSLEGVGTSVVFF
TRBJ1-3 . TRBV10-2 . TGCTCCAGCAGTGCCGCGGCGGCTTACTCTGGAAACACCATATATTTT CSSSAAAAYSGNTIYF
TRBJ2-1 . TRBV5-1 TRBD2 TGCACCAGCAGCTCTAGCGGGGGCTACAATGAGCAGTCCTTC CTSSSSGGYNEQSF
TRBJ2-7 . TRBV4-3 . TGCGCCAGCAGCCAAGACCCTGACGGCGAATACGAGCAATACTTC CASSQDPDGEYEQYF
TRBJ2-6 . TRBV4-2 . TGTGCCAGCAGGCTAGTGGGGCAGGGAAACTCTGGGCCCAACGTCCTGACTTTC CASRLVGQGNSGPNVLTF
TRBJ1-2 . TRBV4-1 . TGCGCCAGCAGCCCAGGGGACCAGAGCAGCTACACCTTC CASSPGDQSSYTF
TRBJ2-7 few TRBV6-2/TRBV6-3 . TGTGCCAGCAGTTACCTCGGGGGGCAGGCCCGCGAGCAGTACTTC CASSYLGGQAREQYF
TRBJ2-7 many TRBV5-6 . TGTGCCAGCAGCTTGAATCCGGCTGACGAGCAGTACTTC CASSLNPADEQYF
TRBJ2-1 . TRBV5-5 . TGTGCCAGCAGCAACTATAGCGGAAGACTCTACAATGAGCAGTTCTTC CASSNYSGRLYNEQFF
TRBJ2-3 . TRBV29-1 TRBD2 TGCAGCGCCCGTCCCGGCGGGAGCACAGATACGCGGTACTTT CSARPGGSTDTRYF
TRBJ2-1 . TRBV14 . TGTGCCAGCAGCCTCCGGGACCTGAAGTCGGATGAGCAGTTCTTC CASSLRDLKSDEQFF
TRBJ2-3 few TRBV5-1 TRBD2 TGCGCCAGCAGGCTAGCGGAGCTCACAGATACGCAGTATTTT CASRLAELTDTQYF
TRBJ2-1 many TRBV28 . TGTGCCAGCAGTCGGGACTTGGCCTACAATGAGCAGTTCTTC CASSRDLAYNEQFF
TRBJ2-7 many TRBV6-6 TRBD1 TGTGCCAGCACTCAAACAAGGGGACAGGGACCGGAAGAGCAGTACTTC CASTQTRGQGPEEQYF
TRBJ1-2 many TRBV6-5 . TGTGCCAGCAGTTTGATACAGGGACCAGGGAACTATGGCTACACCTTC CASSLIQGPGNYGYTF
TRBJ2-3 many TRBV29-1 . TGCAGAAGGGGGGGAGCCGATACGCAGTATTTT CRRGGADTQYF
TRBJ2-1 few TRBV30 . TGTGCCTGGAGTGGCTTGAGGGGGAAGGGTGAGCAGTTCTTC CAWSGLRGKGEQFF
TRBJ1-2 . TRBV29-1 . TGCAGCGTCGGGAACGAAGACTATGGCTACACCTTC CSVGNEDYGYTF
TRBJ1-5 few TRBV6-1 . TGTGCCAGCAGGGGGGGGGGCACTCCGTACAATCAGCCCCAGCATTTT CASRGGGTPYNQPQHF